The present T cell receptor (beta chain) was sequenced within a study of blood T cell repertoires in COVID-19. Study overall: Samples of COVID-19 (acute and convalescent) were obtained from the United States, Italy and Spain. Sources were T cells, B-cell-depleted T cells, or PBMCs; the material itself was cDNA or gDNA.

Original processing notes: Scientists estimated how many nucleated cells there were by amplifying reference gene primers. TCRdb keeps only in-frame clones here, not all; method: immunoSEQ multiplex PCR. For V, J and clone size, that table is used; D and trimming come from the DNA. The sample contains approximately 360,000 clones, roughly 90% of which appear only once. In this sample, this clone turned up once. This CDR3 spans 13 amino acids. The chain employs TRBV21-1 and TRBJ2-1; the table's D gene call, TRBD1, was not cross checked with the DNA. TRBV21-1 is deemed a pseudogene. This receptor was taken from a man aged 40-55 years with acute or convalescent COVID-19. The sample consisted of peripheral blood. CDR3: CASSPERGQEQFF. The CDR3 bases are TGTGCCAGCAGCCCCGAGAGGGGGCAGGAGCAGTTCTTC.